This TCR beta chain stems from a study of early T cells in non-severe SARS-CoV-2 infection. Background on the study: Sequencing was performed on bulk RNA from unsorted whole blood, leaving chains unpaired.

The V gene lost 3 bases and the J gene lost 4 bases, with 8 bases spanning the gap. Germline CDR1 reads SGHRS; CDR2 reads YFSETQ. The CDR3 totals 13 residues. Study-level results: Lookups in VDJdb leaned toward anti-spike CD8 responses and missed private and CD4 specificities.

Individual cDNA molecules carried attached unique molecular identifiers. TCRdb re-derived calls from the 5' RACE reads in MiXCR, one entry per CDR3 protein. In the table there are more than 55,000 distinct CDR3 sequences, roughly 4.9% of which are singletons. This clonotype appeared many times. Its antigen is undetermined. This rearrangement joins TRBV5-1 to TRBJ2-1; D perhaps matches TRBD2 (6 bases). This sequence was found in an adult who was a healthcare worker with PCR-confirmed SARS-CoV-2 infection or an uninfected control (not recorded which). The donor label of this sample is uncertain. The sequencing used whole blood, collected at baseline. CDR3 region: CASSSRGYNEQFF. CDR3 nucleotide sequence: TGCGCCAGCAGCTCCCGGGGGTACAATGAGCAGTTCTTC.